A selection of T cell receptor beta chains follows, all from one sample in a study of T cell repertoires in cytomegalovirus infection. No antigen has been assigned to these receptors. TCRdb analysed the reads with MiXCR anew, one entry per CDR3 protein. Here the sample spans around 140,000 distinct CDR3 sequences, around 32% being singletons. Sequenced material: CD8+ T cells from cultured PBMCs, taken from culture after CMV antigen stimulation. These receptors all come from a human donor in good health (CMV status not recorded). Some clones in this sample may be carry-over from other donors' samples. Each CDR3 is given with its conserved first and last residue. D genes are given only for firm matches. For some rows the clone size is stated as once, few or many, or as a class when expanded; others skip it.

DNA: TGTGCCAGCTCCCCGGTTACAGGAGTCCATGGCTACACCTTC
CDR3: CASSPVTGVHGYTF
size: few
D: -
V: TRBV12-3/TRBV12-4
J: TRBJ1-2

DNA: TGCAGTGCTAGGCCGGGATCCCACGAGCAGTACTTC
CDR3: CSARPGSHEQYF
size: -
D: -
V: TRBV20-1
J: TRBJ2-7

DNA: TGTGCCAGCAGTTTAGCGGGGGGGAGAAAGAACACTGAAGCTTTCTTT
CDR3: CASSLAGGRKNTEAFF
size: few
D: -
V: TRBV12-3/TRBV12-4
J: TRBJ1-1

DNA: TGTGCCAGCAGCTTAGGAGGAGGGACAGACCCTCAAGAGACCCAGTACTTC
CDR3: CASSLGGGTDPQETQYF
size: -
D: -
V: TRBV13
J: TRBJ2-5

DNA: TGTGCCAGCAGCCCTTTTCTCGTGACAGGAGGGACCGGGGAGCTGTTTTTT
CDR3: CASSPFLVTGGTGELFF
size: many
D: -
V: TRBV5-5
J: TRBJ2-2

DNA: TGTGCCAGCAGCCCCCCCCGCACCGGGGAGCTGTTTTTT
CDR3: CASSPPRTGELFF
size: few
D: -
V: TRBV12-3/TRBV12-4
J: TRBJ2-2

DNA: TGTGCCAGCAGCTCAGGGACTAGCGCACACAATGAGCAGTTCTTC
CDR3: CASSSGTSAHNEQFF
size: many
D: TRBD2
V: TRBV5-4
J: TRBJ2-1

DNA: TGTGCCAGCAGCCCGACCCCGGGACAGGGAAACTACGAGCAGTACTTC
CDR3: CASSPTPGQGNYEQYF
size: many
D: TRBD1
V: TRBV7-9
J: TRBJ2-7

DNA: TGTGCCAGCAGGGCCGGGACAGGAGACTTTAATGAGCAGTTCTTC
CDR3: CASRAGTGDFNEQFF
size: many
D: TRBD1
V: TRBV5-4
J: TRBJ2-1

DNA: TGTGCCAGCAGTGAAGTGGCCCCTAACTATGGCTACACCTTC
CDR3: CASSEVAPNYGYTF
size: -
D: -
V: TRBV2
J: TRBJ1-2

DNA: TGTGCCAGTAGTAAGGGCGGACTAGCGTCGAGGGATACGCAGTATTTT
CDR3: CASSKGGLASRDTQYF
size: few
D: TRBD2
V: TRBV19
J: TRBJ2-3

DNA: TGTGCCAGCAGCTTAGAGATCGGAGGGGTCACTGAAGCTTTCTTT
CDR3: CASSLEIGGVTEAFF
size: -
D: -
V: TRBV7-9
J: TRBJ1-1

DNA: TGTGCCAGCAGCTTATCGTTGAACACCGGGGAGCTGTTTTTT
CDR3: CASSLSLNTGELFF
size: few
D: -
V: TRBV5-5
J: TRBJ2-2

DNA: TGTGCCAGCAGCCAAGATCTTTTCGGGGAACTAGCGCAAGAGACCCAGTACTTC
CDR3: CASSQDLFGELAQETQYF
size: few
D: TRBD2
V: TRBV3-1
J: TRBJ2-5

DNA: TGTGCCAGCAGTACCCAGGCGGGAGCAGATACGCAGTATTTT
CDR3: CASSTQAGADTQYF
size: -
D: TRBD2
V: TRBV12-3/TRBV12-4
J: TRBJ2-3

DNA: TGTGCCAGTAGTTGGCCCGGTTCCTACAATGAGCAGTTCTTC
CDR3: CASSWPGSYNEQFF
size: -
D: -
V: TRBV19
J: TRBJ2-1

DNA: TGTGCCAGCAGACCCTCACTAGCGGGGGGGTACAATGAGCAGTTCTTC
CDR3: CASRPSLAGGYNEQFF
size: few
D: TRBD2
V: TRBV6-5
J: TRBJ2-1

DNA: TGTGCCAGCAGCCTCCCGGCGCTTGGCCAGGACGACGACGAGCAGTACTTC
CDR3: CASSLPALGQDDDEQYF
size: few
D: -
V: TRBV11-1
J: TRBJ2-7

DNA: TGTGCCAGCAGTTTATCCAGGGGAATTGAAGCTTTCTTT
CDR3: CASSLSRGIEAFF
size: -
D: -
V: TRBV27
J: TRBJ1-1

DNA: TGTGCCAGTAGTATTGTACGAGCGGGGGGAGAGGCAGATACGCAGTATTTT
CDR3: CASSIVRAGGEADTQYF
size: -
D: TRBD2
V: TRBV19
J: TRBJ2-3

DNA: TGTGCCAGCACCGAACTAGCGGGGGGGCCGGGGACCGGGGAGCTGTTTTTT
CDR3: CASTELAGGPGTGELFF
size: -
D: TRBD2
V: TRBV27
J: TRBJ2-2

DNA: TGTGCCAGCAGCTTACCTGACAGAAATGAGCAGTTCTTC
CDR3: CASSLPDRNEQFF
size: -
D: -
V: TRBV11-1
J: TRBJ2-1

DNA: TGTGCCAGCAGTAAGCCGCAGGGGGCTCTGTACGAGCAGTACTTC
CDR3: CASSKPQGALYEQYF
size: -
D: TRBD1
V: TRBV2
J: TRBJ2-7

DNA: TGCAGCGTTGAACGACTGGGACGGATCTACAATGAGCAGTTCTTC
CDR3: CSVERLGRIYNEQFF
size: -
D: -
V: TRBV29-1
J: TRBJ2-1

DNA: TGTGCCAGCAGTGTAAGCGGGGGCTACAATGAGCAGTTCTTC
CDR3: CASSVSGGYNEQFF
size: few
D: TRBD2
V: TRBV6-1
J: TRBJ2-1

DNA: TGTGCCAGCAGCTTAGCTGCTAGCGGAGGGGGACGGGAGCAGTACTTC
CDR3: CASSLAASGGGREQYF
size: -
D: -
V: TRBV11-2
J: TRBJ2-7

DNA: TGTGCCAGCAGCTTAACAGCGACCTACGAGCAGTACTTC
CDR3: CASSLTATYEQYF
size: many
D: -
V: TRBV27
J: TRBJ2-7

DNA: TGTGCCAGCAGCTTAGGACCGCGAGAGGAGACCCAGTACTTC
CDR3: CASSLGPREETQYF
size: few
D: -
V: TRBV7-2
J: TRBJ2-5

DNA: TGTGCCAGCAGTCCCCAGAAACACACAGATACGCAGTATTTT
CDR3: CASSPQKHTDTQYF
size: few
D: -
V: TRBV12-3/TRBV12-4
J: TRBJ2-3

DNA: TGTGCCAGCAGCAACCCCAGACTAGCGGGGGGATTACCAGATACGCAGTATTTT
CDR3: CASSNPRLAGGLPDTQYF
size: -
D: TRBD2
V: TRBV7-9
J: TRBJ2-3

DNA: TGTGCCAGCTCAGGTTCCGTGGGCAATCAGCCCCAGCATTTT
CDR3: CASSGSVGNQPQHF
size: -
D: -
V: TRBV18
J: TRBJ1-5